This T cell receptor (beta chain) was recorded in a study of radiotherapy plus CTLA-4 blockade in lung cancer. Study background: Objective response was observed in over 15% of patients, and disease control in about 30%.

V lost 4 bases, J lost 0 bases, and 15 bases lay in between. The CDR3 is 16 amino acids. Per germline, CDR1 LNHDA and CDR2 SQIVND (reference sequence). Comment on this clone: Its antigen remains unidentified.

Assay used: immunoSEQ multiplex PCR; TCRdb lists only in-frame clones, some missing. The sample shows roughly 110,000 clones, about 83% of them seen only once. Focal radiation was given together with CTLA-4 blockade (ipilimumab) to patients with chemo-refractory metastatic non-small-cell lung cancer. Broader study findings: TCR clones originating in tumors grew in number in blood after radiotherapy plus ipilimumab. Reports identified early blood T cell clone dynamics, with interferon-beta, as the best response predictor.

The rearrangement joins TRBV19 to TRBJ2-5; tentative D call: TRBD2 (5 bases). The sample consisted of peripheral blood, taken from a patient treated with radiotherapy plus ipilimumab. The receptor comes from a human donor with non-small cell lung cancer that progressed on radiotherapy plus ipilimumab. Some clones in this sample may be carry-over from other donors' samples. As DNA, the CDR3 is TGTGCCAGTAGTACCCGGAGGCCAATCTACCAAGAGACCCAGTACTTC. It is translated as CASSTRRPIYQETQYF.